This is a list of T cell receptor beta chains from one sample in a study of CXCR3-negative and CXCR3-positive naive CD8 T cells. TCRdb reprocessed the 5' RACE reads and reports one entry per CDR3 protein, with no DNA. The table for this sample gives approximately 100,000 distinct CDR3 sequences. The sequenced sample consisted of naive CXCR3+ CD8+ T cells from blood. The receptors were sampled from a human donor in good health. Some clones in this sample may be carry-over from other donors' samples. CDR3s include the opening cysteine and the closing phenylalanine or tryptophan.

>TRBJ2-2|TRBV20-1
CSARGLAGSGELFF
>TRBJ2-7|TRBV10-3
CAITAGVPYEQYF
>TRBJ2-3|TRBV20-1
CSARVSRGGHLLPDTQYF
>TRBJ2-3|TRBV28
CASSFHPAGTDPTDTQYF
>TRBJ2-2|TRBV7-9
CASSSPLEPIESGELFF
>TRBJ2-3|TRBV18
CASSPPSGTDTQYF
>TRBJ1-2|TRBV20-1
CSAQWTGDYGYTF
>TRBJ2-1|TRBV4-3
CASSQDRGPSYNEQFF
>TRBJ2-5|TRBV18
CASSPEGLTQETQYF
>TRBJ2-2|TRBV29-1
CSVVGNANTGELFF
>TRBJ2-5|TRBV11-3
CASSLLAGVGGETQYF
>TRBJ2-7|TRBV7-9
CASSNRDTPYEQYF
>TRBJ2-1|TRBV29-1
CSPAQVYNEQFF
>TRBJ1-1|TRBV12-3/TRBV12-4
CASSLLGQGVTEAFF
>TRBJ2-7|TRBV10-3
CAISEGDRRRYEQYF
>TRBJ2-7|TRBV27
CASSDGQRTYEQYF
>TRBJ2-1|TRBV20-1
CSANWEIYNEQFF
>TRBJ2-3|TRBV28
CASTLWRGGDTQYF
>TRBJ2-1|TRBV6-2/TRBV6-3
CASSPGQFPNEQFF
>TRBJ2-2|TRBV19
CAISRGTTTGELFF
>TRBJ2-3|TRBV12-3/TRBV12-4
CASRIVGLTDTQYF
>TRBJ2-5|TRBV7-9
CASRPADQETQYF
>TRBJ2-3|TRBV29-1
CSERDRRDTQYF
>TRBJ2-1|TRBV12-5
CASGQLGLTANEQFF
>TRBJ1-2|TRBV12-3/TRBV12-4
CASRTDSPSGYTF
>TRBJ2-1|TRBV4-1
CASSVTGGPNSYNEQFF
>TRBJ2-3|TRBV7-9
CASSLDSSPDTQYF
>TRBJ2-7|TRBV7-9
CASSQQGSSYEQYF
>TRBJ2-1|TRBV4-1
CASSQDQAGGRYEQFF
>TRBJ2-3|TRBV7-9
CASSLVGPGGTDTQYF
>TRBJ2-2|TRBV12-3/TRBV12-4
CASSPSSGELFF
>TRBJ2-1|TRBV19
CASSLGGRALYNEQFF
>TRBJ2-7|TRBV7-3
CASSFLGTATYEQYF
>TRBJ2-7|TRBV4-2
CASSQESPGLVPYEQYF
>TRBJ2-2|TRBV20-1
CSARQDPNTGELFF
>TRBJ2-1|TRBV14
CASSQELGRSAYNEQFF
>TRBJ2-3|TRBV7-6
CASSIGETQYF
>TRBJ2-7|TRBV11-3
CASSLSGEQYF
>TRBJ2-1|TRBV9
CASSPHPNEQFF
>TRBJ2-5|TRBV20-1
CSAKEMGGDGPQYF
>TRBJ2-5|TRBV6-2/TRBV6-3
CASSLSGATGFETQYF
>TRBJ2-1|TRBV7-2
CASSLVPAGVYNEQFF
>TRBJ1-2|TRBV10-3
CAIKQGHGYTF
>TRBJ1-1|TRBV7-9
CASSLAITRSTEAFF
>TRBJ2-1|TRBV7-9
CASSFRGLIEQFF
>TRBJ1-1|TRBV6-5
CASSYGFMNTEAFF
>TRBJ2-7|TRBV27
CASSLLAGRSSYEQYF
>TRBJ2-7|TRBV7-2
CASSFVRGGSYEQYF
>TRBJ2-1|TRBV23-1
CASSQFRSSYNEQFF
>TRBJ2-1|TRBV28
CASSFTFGQGYNEQFF
>TRBJ2-3|TRBV19
CASGASYTDTQYF
>TRBJ1-1|TRBV5-1
CASSSDRGTEAFF
>TRBJ2-7|TRBV7-2
CASSRGAGAYEQYF
>TRBJ2-7|TRBV7-2
CASSTRSGQGVPYEQYF
>TRBJ2-7|TRBV20-1
CSARDGAGDSYEQYF